This T cell receptor beta chain emerged from a study of CD8+ T cells in alopecia areata. Across the study: Treated patients were given oral tofacitinib, which was dosed at 5 to 10 mg twice daily.

RNA was extracted and reverse transcribed into cDNA as the sequencing template. The method was immunoSEQ multiplex PCR; TCRdb's version includes in-frame clones alone and lacks a portion of them. Of 110,000 to 150,000 clones in the sample, roughly 82% are singletons; the top ten hold just under 25%. The treatment was: oral pan-JAK inhibitor, 5-10 mg twice daily. Trimming took off 0 bases at V and 0 bases at J, with 12 bases between the two ends. The CDR3 length is 16 residues. Germline CDR1 and CDR2: MNHNY and SVGAGI (reference sequence). Comments on this clone: The antigen is undetermined.

The study, taken as a whole, reports: For patients receiving tofacitinib, scalp clonality and expanded CD8+ clones among the top 100 significantly decreased. Many expanded lesional clones persisted in scalp and blood during tofacitinib treatment.

This sequence originates from a human donor with alopecia areata. The rearrangement links TRBV6-6 to TRBJ2-7, with D perhaps TRBD1 (6 bases). Sample: CD8+ T cells sorted from blood, taken at week 4, from a patient treated with tofacitinib. CDR3 protein: CASSYSGRGGSYEQYF. The DNA of the CDR3 is TGTGCCAGCAGTTACTCGGGACGAGGGGGCTCCTACGAGCAGTACTTC.